This entry features one T cell receptor (beta chain) sequence. The data are from a study of blood T cells in healthy people across ages. A J-beta primer mix and a sample-barcoded 5' primer were used in a second PCR of about 7 to 11 cycles. One entry per CDR3 protein, called by TCRdb with MiXCR from the 5' RACE reads. The sample has approximately 820,000 distinct CDR3 sequences; under 45% are singletons. The CDR3 is 13 residues long. V lost 6 bases and J lost 11, with 22 bases in between. Germline lookup yields CDR1 DFQATT and CDR2 SNEGSKA (reference sequence). This chain links TRBV20-1 with TRBJ2-5; D remains unclear. The receptor was derived from a man aged 55 to 70 in good health. The sample was blood. CDR3 DNA sequence: TGCAGTGCCCGGTCGGAGCATGACAATGAGCAGTACTTC. Translated, it gives CSARSEHDNEQYF.